Shown below are 28 T cell receptor beta chains from a single sample sequenced in a study of blood T cells in healthy people across ages (dated by TCRdb to the mid-2010s). Libraries were constructed by 5' RACE. Sequencing was carried out with an Illumina HiSeq 2500. A second PCR of about 7 to 12 cycles was run with a J-beta primer mix and a sample-barcoded 5' primer. The public sequencing data were trimmed at Q25 with fastp and processed into clonotypes with MiXCR by TCRdb, which kept only in-frame beta chains. Rows matching on CDR3 protein sequence are summarized as one entry with the most common DNA and genes. Counted in this sample were about 800,000 distinct CDR3 sequences; 25% of them appeared once. The biggest ten clones account for 3% to 4.5% of the sample. In addition, the sample was reused for a study of T cells of mothers and their children.

Material: blood. Receptors originate from a boy aged 5-17 years in good health.

This chain connects TRBV7-2 to TRBJ2-3; D possibly matches TRBD1 or TRBD2 (5 bases each). In germline, CDR1 is SGHTA, CDR2 FQGNSA. The V end was cut by 6 bases, the J end by 2 bases, with 9 bases between. CDR3 length equals 13 residues. In nucleotides, the CDR3 is TGTGCCAGCAGTGAGGGGAACACAGATACGCAGTATTTT. This translates into CASSEGNTDTQYF.

This clonotype has a handful of counts. This chain connects TRBV28 to TRBJ1-6; D remains unclear. Between the trimmed V and J ends, which lost 5 bases and 6 bases, there was a span of 5 bases. The CDR3 is 12 residues long. In germline, CDR1 is MDHEN, CDR2 SYDVKM. This CDR3 reads CASSESNSPLHF. CDR3 in DNA: TGTGCCAGCAGTGAGAGTAATTCACCCCTCCACTTT.

This clonotype was counted a few times. V is TRBV4-1 and J is TRBJ2-7; 8 nucleotides align to TRBD1. CDR3 length: 15 residues. Unmatched junction bases numbered 4, after V lost 1 base and J lost 2 bases. Germline CDR1 MGHRA, CDR2 YSYEKL. Here the CDR3 reads CASSQGTGQPYEQYF. CDR3 nucleotide sequence: TGCGCCAGCAGCCAAGGGACAGGGCAACCCTACGAGCAGTACTTC.

The chain links TRBV7-9 to TRBJ1-1, with a possible D match to TRBD1 (6 bases). Germline V gives CDR1 SEHNR, CDR2 FQNEAQ (reference sequence). This CDR3 comprises 12 residues. V dropped 0 bases and J dropped 11 bases, with 10 bases sitting between them. The CDR3 sequence is CASSLAPGAAFF. In nucleotides, the CDR3 is TGTGCCAGCAGCTTAGCGCCAGGGGCCGCTTTCTTT. The full variable domain, rest sourced from reference TRBV7-9 and TRBJ1-1, is DTGVSQNPRHKITKRGQNVTFRCDPISEHNRLYWYRQTLGQGPEFLTYFQNEAQLEKSRLLSDRFSAERPKGSFSTLEIQRTEQGDSAMYLCASSLAPGAAFFGQGTRLTVV.

J is TRBJ1-3 and V is TRBV5-1; 8 bases match TRBD1. The germline V gene encodes CDR1 SGHRS and CDR2 YFSETQ. The CDR3 is made up of 17 amino acids. Losses at the gene ends were 4 bases for V and 4 bases for J; bases not matched to a gene: 13. The CDR3 region has the DNA TGCGCCAGCAGCCCCCGCCAGGACAGGGTGGGGGGAAACACCATATATTTT. Encoded protein: CASSPRQDRVGGNTIYF.

CDR3: CASLGEGSYEQYF. CDR3 sequence (DNA): TGTGCCAGCCTGGGCGAGGGGTCCTACGAGCAGTACTTC. This chain links TRBV27 with TRBJ2-1; D tentatively fits TRBD1 or TRBD2 (5 bases each). The J call could be wrong; TRBJ2-7 is a better fit for the DNA end. There are 13 residues in the CDR3. CDR1 and CDR2 from the germline V gene are MNHEY and SMNVEV (reference sequence).

This clonotype was detected a few times. The chain recombines TRBV4-3 with TRBJ1-1; D might be TRBD1 (5 bases). V lost 4 bases to trimming and J lost 5 bases, with 11 bases between them. Germline loops: CDR1 LGHNA, CDR2 YSLEER. The CDR3 is 13 amino acids. The CDR3 here is CASSPQGRTEAFF. The CDR3 coding sequence is TGCGCCAGCAGCCCTCAGGGAAGAACTGAAGCTTTCTTT.

This clonotype was found a few times. V is TRBV20-1 and J is TRBJ2-3, with TRBD2 identical over 12 bases. The length of the CDR3 is 15 residues. Germline V gives CDR1 DFQATT, CDR2 SNEGSKA (reference sequence). Trimming cost V 5 bases and J 3 bases; bases outside gene matches: 6. The CDR3 nucleotides read TGCAGTGCTGACGCGACTAGCGGGAGTACAGATACGCAGTATTTT. Its translation is CSADATSGSTDTQYF.

The chain recombines TRBV7-9 with TRBJ2-3, with 9 bases matching TRBD2. The length of the CDR3 is 16 residues. The germline V gene encodes CDR1 SEHNR and CDR2 FQNEAQ (reference sequence). V was pared by 6 bases and J by 2 bases, with 9 bases of the junction left unmatched. In DNA form, the CDR3 reads TGTGCCAGCAGTTTCCAAAGCGGGGGGTACACAGATACGCAGTATTTT. Translated: CASSFQSGGYTDTQYF.

The V and J genes are TRBV7-8 and TRBJ2-5, with D perhaps matching TRBD1 or TRBD2 (5 bases each). The V end lost 5 bases, the J end lost 4 bases, and 20 bases lay between the germline ends. The CDR3 is 16 residues long. The germline CDR1 and CDR2 sequences are SGHVS and FQNEAQ. CDR3 amino acids: CASSKTRDEWPETQYF. In nucleotides, the CDR3 is TGTGCCAGCAGCAAAACTAGGGACGAATGGCCAGAGACCCAGTACTTC.

This clonotype was seen only a few times. The V gene is TRBV7-2, the J gene TRBJ2-6; TRBD1 matches 8 bases. The CDR3 totals 18 residues. The V and J ends lost 4 bases and 4 bases, in that order; junction bases with no gene match: 12. Per germline, CDR1 SGHTA and CDR2 FQGNSA. The DNA for the CDR3 is TGTGCCAGCAGCTCTCGGACAGGGCGCTCGGTCGGGGCCAACGTCCTGACTTTC. It yields the protein CASSSRTGRSVGANVLTF.

The chain couples TRBV29-1 to TRBJ1-1, with no clear D. The CDR3 covers 14 residues. Trimming left V 6 bases short and J 1 base short, with 15 bases between. The germline gives CDR1 SQVTM, CDR2 ANQGSEA. CDR3 sequence reads: CSVSTLAGNTEAFF. The CDR3 DNA follows: TGCAGCGTCTCCACTCTAGCTGGGAACACTGAAGCTTTCTTT.

There are a few counts of this clonotype. The V call is TRBV28, the J call TRBJ2-5; D is perhaps TRBD2 (6 bases). The CDR3 length is 13 residues. V dropped 6 bases and J dropped 0 bases, with 8 bases sitting between them. Germline CDR1 is MDHEN and CDR2 is SYDVKM. As DNA, the CDR3 is TGTGCCAGCAGGAGCGGGTACCAAGAGACCCAGTACTTC. Its protein is CASRSGYQETQYF.

This chain uses TRBV11-2 with TRBJ2-7; D uncertain. There are 13 residues in the CDR3. V lost 0 bases, J lost 9 bases, and 12 bases lay in between. Per germline, CDR1 SGHAT and CDR2 FQNNGV. The chain's CDR3 is CASSLDSETGQYF. In DNA form, the CDR3 reads TGTGCCAGCAGCTTAGATTCAGAGACGGGGCAGTACTTC.

V is TRBV6-2 or TRBV6-3 and J is TRBJ2-5, with 10 bases matching TRBD2. The CDR3 has 14 amino acids. Germline values: CDR1 MNHEY, CDR2 SVGEGT. The trim removed 2 bases at V and 4 bases at J, leaving 1 base unmatched. CDR3 coding DNA: TGTGCCAGCAGTTACGTAGCGGGAGGAGAGACCCAGTACTTC. The encoded protein is CASSYVAGGETQYF.

The chain combines TRBV29-1 with TRBJ2-5; no clear D gene. Matching the DNA end better, TRBJ2-1 makes the J call doubtful. Germline V gene data show CDR1 as SQVTM and CDR2 as ANQGSEA. The CDR3 sequence is 14 residues long. The CDR3 loop is CSVVGLEVGHEQFF. The CDR3 DNA sequence: TGCAGCGTTGTAGGGCTAGAGGTAGGGCATGAGCAGTTCTTC.

The chain combines TRBV6-5 with TRBJ1-2; a possible D gene is TRBD1 (5 bases). The CDR3 loop spans 19 amino acids. The V end lost 4 bases, the J end lost 5 bases, and 29 bases lay between the germline ends. Germline-derived CDR1 and CDR2 are MNHEY and SVGAGI. CDR3 DNA: TGTGCCAGCAGTTCCTATGTGGGAGTCCGGGACCCCAGATCGTATGGCTACACCTTC. Amino acids: CASSSYVGVRDPRSYGYTF.

The chain uses TRBV7-9 and TRBJ2-7; the D gene is possibly TRBD2 (5 bases). The V end was cut by 4 bases, the J end by 3 bases, with 13 bases between. CDR3 size: 14 residues. CDR1 is SEHNR and CDR2 is FQNEAQ in the germline V gene (reference sequence). The CDR3 is CASSSELRDYEQYF. The CDR3 DNA follows: TGTGCCAGCAGCTCAGAACTTCGGGACTACGAGCAGTACTTC.

This clonotype was seen many times. The gene calls are TRBV3-1 and TRBJ1-3, with D perhaps TRBD1 (6 bases). The CDR3 runs 13 residues. Germline V CDR1 and CDR2: LGHDT, YNNKEL (reference sequence). The ends were cut back, 5 bases at V and 4 bases at J, with 9 bases in the middle. The CDR3 loop is CASSYDRGNTIYF. The CDR3 DNA is TGTGCCAGCAGCTACGACAGGGGAAACACCATATATTTT. Full variable domain (missing parts from reference TRBV3-1 and TRBJ1-3): DTAVSQTPKYLVTQMGNDKSIKCEQNLGHDTMYWYKQDSKKFLKIMFSYNNKELIINETVPNRFSPKSPDKAHLNLHINSLELGDSAVYFCASSYDRGNTIYFGEGSWLTVV.

This clonotype showed up just once. The V call is TRBV29-1, the J call TRBJ2-4; 8 nucleotides line up with TRBD1. The CDR3 spans 17 residues. The trim removed 4 bases at V and 0 bases at J, leaving 11 bases unmatched. Germline CDR1 and CDR2: SQVTM and ANQGSEA. The CDR3 nucleotides are TGCAGCGTTGCCTGGTCCCGGGACAGGCCAGCCAAAAACATTCAGTACTTC. Encoded protein: CSVAWSRDRPAKNIQYF.

Only one count was recorded for this clonotype. This chain uses TRBV20-1 with TRBJ1-2; D is unresolved. Trimming cost V 8 bases and J 2 bases, with 15 bases left between them. This CDR3 is built from 13 residues. CDR1 is DFQATT and CDR2 is SNEGSKA in the germline V gene (reference sequence). As DNA, the CDR3 is TGCAGTCCCCCCGAAGAAACGAACTATGGCTACACCTTC. This translates into CSPPEETNYGYTF.

This clonotype was seen a few times. The CDR3 nucleotides are TGTGCCAGCAGCGCACCCCCCCCATCCAATGAGCAGTTCTTC. Translating gives CASSAPPPSNEQFF. V and J are TRBV9 and TRBJ2-1; unclear D gene. The V and J ends lost 3 bases and 6 bases respectively, with 13 bases between them. The germline CDR1 and CDR2 sequences are SGDLS and YYNGEE. The length of the CDR3 is 14 residues.

This clonotype has only a few counts. CDR3 DNA sequence: TGTGCCAGCAGCCTCTGGCGGGGGGCGGGGGAGCAGTTCTTC. It encodes CASSLWRGAGEQFF. The rearrangement links TRBV21-1 to TRBJ2-5; the tabulated D call, TRBD1, remains unverified against the DNA. The end of the DNA is better explained by TRBJ2-1, so the J call may be wrong. TRBV21-1 is deemed a pseudogene. The CDR3 sequence is 14 residues long.

This clonotype occurred a few times. This chain links TRBV7-8 with TRBJ2-5; D tentatively reads TRBD1 or TRBD2 (6 bases each). V shed 5 bases and J shed 2 bases, with 18 bases lying between them. Looked up from germline, CDR1 is SGHVS and CDR2 is FQNEAQ. The CDR3 length is 16 residues. The CDR3, as DNA: TGTGCCAGCAGCCCCGAGACTAGGGGGTTTCAAGAGACCCAGTACTTC. Translation: CASSPETRGFQETQYF.

This rearrangement joins TRBV19 to TRBJ2-1; no reliable D call. The CDR3 length is 13 residues. Germline V gene sequence: CDR1 LNHDA, CDR2 SQIVND (reference sequence). V was pared by 6 bases and J by 10 bases, with 16 bases between. CDR3 sequence: CASSPLRSTEQFF. CDR3 sequence (DNA): TGTGCCAGTAGCCCCCTGCGCTCCACCGAGCAGTTCTTC.

Details on this clonotype: The junction and the germline gene differ at one end; a read error may be behind it. The V call is TRBV14, the J call TRBJ2-1; D is unresolved. CDR3 length: 15 residues. Germline CDR1 SGHDN, CDR2 FVKESK. The DNA for the CDR3 is TGTGTCAGCAGCCGAGTCGGACGGAGCTACAATGAGCAGTTCTTC. Translation gives CVSSRVGRSYNEQFF.

The chain combines TRBV7-3 with TRBJ2-5; D remains unclear. The CDR3 totals 13 residues. Germline CDR1 reads SGHTA; CDR2 reads FQGTGA. V shed 3 bases and J shed 7 bases, with 12 bases lying between them. The CDR3 coding sequence is TGTGCCAGCAGCTTCCAGGACCCGGCGACCCAGTACTTC. Translating it yields CASSFQDPATQYF.

V is TRBV7-2 and J is TRBJ2-3; D is unresolved. Germline CDR1 SGHTA, CDR2 FQGNSA. Trimming removed 11 bases from V and 6 bases from J, with 15 bases in between. The CDR3 length is 12 residues. CDR3 sequence reads: CACAVLGDTQYF. DNA of the CDR3: TGTGCCTGCGCTGTCCTGGGGGATACGCAGTATTTT.